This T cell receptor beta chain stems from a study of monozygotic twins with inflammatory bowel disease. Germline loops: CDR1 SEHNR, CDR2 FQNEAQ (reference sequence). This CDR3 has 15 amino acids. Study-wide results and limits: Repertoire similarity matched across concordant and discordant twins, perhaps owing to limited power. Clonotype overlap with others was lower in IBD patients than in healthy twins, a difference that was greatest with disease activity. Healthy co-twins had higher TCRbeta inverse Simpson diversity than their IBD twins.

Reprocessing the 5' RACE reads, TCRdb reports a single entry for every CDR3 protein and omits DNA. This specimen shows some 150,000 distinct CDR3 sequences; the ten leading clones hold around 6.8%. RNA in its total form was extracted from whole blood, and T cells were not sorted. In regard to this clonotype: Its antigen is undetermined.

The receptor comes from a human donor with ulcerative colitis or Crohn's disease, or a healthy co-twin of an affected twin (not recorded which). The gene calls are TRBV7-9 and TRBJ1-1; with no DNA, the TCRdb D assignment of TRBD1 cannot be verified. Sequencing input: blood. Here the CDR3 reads CASSSEQGLNTEAFF.